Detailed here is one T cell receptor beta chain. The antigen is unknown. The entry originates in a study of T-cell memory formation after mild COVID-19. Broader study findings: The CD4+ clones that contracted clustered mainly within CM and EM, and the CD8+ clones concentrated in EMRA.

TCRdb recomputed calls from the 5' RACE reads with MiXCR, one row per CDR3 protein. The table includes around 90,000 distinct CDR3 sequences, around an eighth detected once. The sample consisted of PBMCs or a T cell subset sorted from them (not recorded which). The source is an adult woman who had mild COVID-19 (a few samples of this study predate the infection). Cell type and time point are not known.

As DNA, the CDR3 is TGTGCCACCAGTGGAGAGGGGTCGGGCGAGCAGTACTTC. Translated, it gives CATSGEGSGEQYF. V usage is TRBV24-1 and J usage is TRBJ2-7; D possibly matches TRBD1 or TRBD2 (5 bases each). Trimming removed 5 bases from V and 6 bases from J, with 13 bases in between. Looked up from germline, CDR1 is KGHDR and CDR2 is SFDVKD. The CDR3 totals 13 residues.